This T cell receptor beta chain was documented in a study of CD8+ T cells in alopecia areata. CDR3 length: 13 amino acids. Trimming took 2 bases from V and 6 from J, leaving 10 bases between them. Per the germline V gene, CDR1 is PRHDT and CDR2 is FYEKMQ (reference sequence). Reverse transcribed after extraction, RNA yielded cDNA as the sequencing template. Assay used: immunoSEQ multiplex PCR; TCRdb lists only in-frame clones, some missing. The sample has some 200,000 clones, more than 55% seen once. The sequence was collected from a human donor in good health. The rearrangement uses TRBV13 and TRBJ1-1; D is perhaps TRBD1 (5 bases). Input material: CD8+ T cells sorted from blood. CDR3 nucleotide sequence: TGTGCCAGCAGCTTACAGGGAAGGGCTGAAGCTTTCTTT. It is translated as CASSLQGRAEAFF.